The present T cell receptor (beta chain) was sequenced within a study of spatial heterogeneity in lung cancer. Study details: Patients with untreated early-stage non-small cell lung cancer, numbering some 68, were the donors.

Findings and caveats of the study: Blood contained ubiquitous expanded tumor TCRs more at resection than at follow-up.

The time point here: blood at routine non-recurrence follow-up after resection. Unsorted samples of tumor, nontumor lung or frozen PBMC had their whole RNA sequenced. This clonotype appeared a few times. No antigen is known for it. Each TCR cDNA molecule carried a unique molecular identifier. One entry per CDR3 protein, called by TCRdb with MiXCR from the 5' RACE reads. The table lists some 120,000 distinct CDR3 sequences, 12% of them singletons. The specimen comprised PBMCs, sampled at follow-up. The TCR sequence derives from a male donor with early-stage non-small cell lung cancer.

The chain's CDR3 is CSASQGLGSDEQFF. In DNA, the CDR3 is TGCAGTGCTTCACAAGGCCTTGGTTCGGATGAGCAGTTCTTC. V and J are TRBV20-1 and TRBJ2-1; unclear D gene. Germline assignment: CDR1 DFQATT and CDR2 SNEGSKA (reference sequence). The CDR3 totals 14 residues. V was pared by 5 bases and J by 8 bases, with 19 bases between.